Below are 24 T cell receptor beta chains sequenced from a single sample in a study of blood T cell repertoires in COVID-19. TCRdb keeps only in-frame clones here, not all; method: immunoSEQ multiplex PCR. The profile shows some 100,000 clones, 89% of them singletons. Material: peripheral blood. The receptors here all came from a woman in her 70s with acute or convalescent COVID-19.

With respect to this clone: Relative to the germline gene, one junction end is altered; a read error may explain this. This chain connects TRBV5-4 to TRBJ2-2; 11 bases line up with TRBD1. Germline V gene data show CDR1 as SGHNT and CDR2 as YYREEE (reference sequence). The CDR3 contains 15 residues. CDR3 residues: CASSFGFLGQGDLFF. The CDR3 coding sequence is TGTGCCAGCAGCTTCGGGTTCCTGGGACAGGGGGACCTGTTTTTT.

The chain employs TRBV18 and TRBJ1-5, with D unresolved. The length of the CDR3 is 13 residues. CDR1 KGHSH and CDR2 LQKENI come from the germline V gene. V lost 6 bases, J lost 1 base, and 7 bases lay in between. The CDR3 coding sequence is TGTGCCAGCTCTCCAACAAGCAATCAGCCCCAGCATTTT. It translates to CASSPTSNQPQHF.

The CDR3: CASSLVAGGFSDTQYF. DNA of the CDR3: TGCGCCAGCAGCTTGGTCGCGGGGGGATTCTCAGATACGCAGTATTTT. This chain connects TRBV5-1 to TRBJ2-3; 8 nucleotides agree with TRBD2. This CDR3 is built from 16 residues. Trimming removed 0 bases from V and 4 bases from J; junction bases left unmatched: 7. CDR1 is SGHRS and CDR2 is YFSETQ in the germline V gene.

The rearrangement uses TRBV6-1 and TRBJ1-2, with D hard to call. Trimming stripped 1 base from V and 7 bases from J, with 7 bases between. CDR3 length: 12 amino acids. Germline lookup yields CDR1 MNHNS and CDR2 SASEGT. The CDR3 DNA reads TGTGCCAGCAGTGAAGTCGTGCGTGGCTACACCTTC. This codes for CASSEVVRGYTF.

This sequence joins TRBV24-1 and TRBJ1-5, with 9 bases lining up with TRBD1. The V gene end was trimmed by 4 bases and the J gene end by 3 bases; junction bases not matched to a gene: 6. This CDR3 has 16 residues. The germline V gene encodes CDR1 KGHDR and CDR2 SFDVKD. The CDR3 nucleotides are TGTGCCACCAGTGAGCCTACAGGGGGCCCCAATCAGCCCCAGCATTTT. Amino acid sequence: CATSEPTGGPNQPQHF.

This clone occurred once. The CDR3 is CASSERSSYNEQFF. CDR3 bases: TGTGCCAGCAGCGAGCGGAGCTCCTACAATGAGCAGTTCTTC. The rearrangement uses TRBV5-4 and TRBJ2-1; a weak D match, TRBD2 (5 bases). Trimming removed 4 bases from V and 0 bases from J, with 8 bases in between. From germline, CDR1 is SGHNT and CDR2 YYREEE (reference sequence). The CDR3 sequence is 14 residues long.

The chain recombines TRBV28 with TRBJ1-5, with TRBD1 identical over 7 bases. V shed 8 bases, J shed 6 bases, and the junction held 10 bases outside the gene matches. This CDR3 comprises 14 residues. CDR1 and CDR2 (germline): MDHEN, SYDVKM. The CDR3 reads CASWRGTGAQPQHF. CDR3 sequence (DNA): TGTGCCAGCTGGAGAGGAACAGGGGCTCAGCCCCAGCATTTT.

The chain has TRBV6-5 and TRBJ1-1; a possible D gene is TRBD1 (5 bases). This CDR3 comprises 13 residues. Germline V gene lookup returns CDR1 MNHEY and CDR2 SVGAGI. V was shortened by 11 bases and J by 3 bases, with 16 bases between the two germline ends. The DNA of the CDR3 is TGTGCCGTGAAAGAAAGGGGTCACACTGAAGCTTTCTTT. Translating it yields CAVKERGHTEAFF.

The V gene is TRBV13, the J gene TRBJ1-1, with D tentatively TRBD1 (5 bases). This CDR3 region has 14 residues. With 2 bases removed from V and 0 bases from J, the gap between germline ends came to 7 bases. Germline CDR1 PRHDT, CDR2 FYEKMQ (reference sequence). The CDR3 DNA reads as TGTGCCAGCAGCTTACGGGGGGTGAACACTGAAGCTTTCTTT. Translated, it gives CASSLRGVNTEAFF.

The chain carries TRBV12-3 or TRBV12-4 and TRBJ2-3; D gene ambiguous. This CDR3 is built from 12 residues. Between the trimmed V and J ends, which lost 7 bases and 5 bases, there was a span of 10 bases. DNA of the CDR3: TGTGCCAGCACCAACCGGGTAGATACGCAGTATTTT. This translates into CASTNRVDTQYF.

J is TRBJ2-1 and V is TRBV28; a possible D gene is TRBD1 (6 bases). The V end lost 2 bases, the J end lost 6 bases, and 14 bases lay between the germline ends. The CDR3 is 15 amino acids. From germline, CDR1 is MDHEN and CDR2 SYDVKM. CDR3 loop: CASSLGARGGNEQFF. CDR3 nucleotides: TGTGCCAGCAGTTTAGGGGCCCGAGGGGGCAATGAGCAGTTCTTC.

This CDR3 reads CASSVGTGNEQFF. CDR3 DNA: TGCGCCAGCAGCGTGGGTACGGGGAATGAGCAGTTCTTC. This chain joins TRBV10-1 and TRBJ2-1; TRBD2 is a possible D gene (5 bases). The CDR3 runs to 13 residues. Trimming cost V 6 bases and J 7 bases, with 13 bases left between them. Germline V CDR1 and CDR2: WNHNN, SYGVQD (reference sequence).

V is TRBV27 and J is TRBJ2-7, with 7 bases aligning to TRBD1. The germline V gene has CDR1 MNHEY and CDR2 SMNVEV (reference sequence). CDR3 length: 13 amino acids. The V segment lost 2 bases and the J segment 7 bases; nucleotides outside the gene matches: 5. This CDR3 is CASSLQQGLEQYV. The CDR3 DNA is TGTGCCAGCAGTTTACAACAGGGGCTTGAGCAGTACGTC.

The rearrangement links TRBV6-4 to TRBJ1-5; perhaps TRBD1 as D (5 bases). The V end lost 6 bases, the J end lost 4 bases, and 16 bases lay between the germline ends. Germline lookup yields CDR1 MRHNA and CDR2 SNTAGT. CDR3 size: 15 residues. Here the CDR3 DNA reads TGTGCCAGCAGCCCGGGAATGGGGGGGAATCAGCCCCAGCATTTT. Translation: CASSPGMGGNQPQHF.

J is TRBJ2-3 and V is TRBV6-5; the D gene is possibly TRBD2 (5 bases). Germline CDR1 is MNHEY and CDR2 is SVGAGI. Trimming removed 4 bases at V and 4 bases at J, with 12 bases between. The CDR3 is 14 amino acids. The CDR3 nucleotides are TGTGCCAGCAGTTTAGCGTCGGGCCCAGATACGCAGTATTTT. It yields the protein CASSLASGPDTQYF.

This sequence joins TRBV21-1 and TRBJ2-7; the table's D call of TRBD1 was not tested on the DNA. TRBV21-1 is described as a pseudogene. CDR3 length: 19 amino acids. The CDR3 sequence: CASSKAGDRGQSASYEQYV. The CDR3, as DNA: TGTGCCAGCAGCAAAGCCGGGGACAGGGGCCAGTCGGCTTCCTACGAGCAGTACGTC.

The sample holds one count of this clone. V and J are TRBV15 and TRBJ2-1, with D perhaps matching TRBD1 (6 bases). The ends were cut back, 0 bases at V and 3 bases at J, with 21 bases in the middle. The CDR3 extends over 19 amino acids. The germline V gene has CDR1 LNHNV and CDR2 YYDKDF (reference sequence). In DNA, the CDR3 is TGTGCCACCAGCAGAGATCGGCAGGGGAACGGTGGGGTCTACAATGAGCAGTTCTTC. Amino acids: CATSRDRQGNGGVYNEQFF.

This chain uses TRBV18 with TRBJ1-2, with 8 bases matching TRBD1. CDR3 length: 19 amino acids. CDR1 KGHSH and CDR2 LQKENI come from the germline V gene. V shed 3 bases and J 8 bases; nucleotides not matched to a gene: 23. The CDR3 DNA sequence: TGTGCCAGCTCACCCCAGGGGGGGACAGGATCTGGTAGTCCACTCGGCTACACCTTC. Protein product: CASSPQGGTGSGSPLGYTF.

This clone has only a few counts. The V and J genes are TRBV4-1 and TRBJ1-2; tentative D call: TRBD1 (6 bases). The ends were cut back, 4 bases at V and 8 bases at J, with 23 bases in the middle. The CDR3 has 16 residues. Germline V gene sequence: CDR1 MGHRA, CDR2 YSYEKL. As DNA, the CDR3 is TGCGCCAGCAGCCGTGTAGTCTGGCTGGGGGCTTTGGGCTACACCTTC. Translating it yields CASSRVVWLGALGYTF.

As to this clone: Mismatch with germline at one junction end may stem from a read error. The rearrangement joins TRBV20-1 to TRBJ1-1; D call uncertain. Per the germline V gene, CDR1 is DFQATT and CDR2 is SNEGSKA (reference sequence). The length of the CDR3 is 11 residues. CDR3 nucleotides: TGTAAGGGAGTGTTGAACACTGAAGCTTTCTTT. Protein product: CKGVLNTEAFF.

The chain links TRBV7-2 to TRBJ1-2; 10 nucleotides match TRBD1. Germline V lookup: CDR1 SGHTA, CDR2 FQGNSA. The CDR3 loop spans 14 amino acids. The junction had 8 bases not matched to a gene; V was cut back by 5 bases and J by 8 bases. The CDR3 spells CASSTGTGEHGYTF. DNA of the CDR3: TGTGCCAGCAGCACGGGGACAGGGGAACACGGCTACACCTTC.

This sequence joins TRBV6-5 and TRBJ2-1; the match to TRBD1 covers 7 bases. This CDR3 has 12 amino acids. With 2 bases clipped from V and 12 bases from J, the junction kept 4 bases outside the gene matches. Germline V gene lookup returns CDR1 MNHEY and CDR2 SVGAGI. Written as DNA, the CDR3 is TGTGCCAGCAGTTACGGACAGGAGAGGCAGTTCTTC. This encodes CASSYGQERQFF.

A few counts support this clone. This rearrangement joins TRBV10-2 to TRBJ2-3, with a possible D match to TRBD1 (6 bases). V dropped 3 bases and J dropped 0 bases, with 25 bases sitting between them. CDR1 WSHSY and CDR2 SAAADI come from the germline V gene. The length of the CDR3 is 20 residues. As DNA, the CDR3 is TGCGCCAGCAGTGACGACAAAACCGGGACAAGGACATCTAGCACAGATACGCAGTATTTT. It yields the protein CASSDDKTGTRTSSTDTQYF.

The V call is TRBV4-1, the J call TRBJ2-5; 8 positions agree with TRBD2. V lost 4 bases, J lost 2 bases, and 15 bases stayed unmatched. This CDR3 spans 18 amino acids. Germline CDR1 is MGHRA and CDR2 is YSYEKL. This CDR3 reads CASSRWGFAGGTQETQYF. The CDR3, as DNA: TGCGCCAGCAGCCGATGGGGTTTCGCGGGAGGAACGCAAGAGACCCAGTACTTC.